Following are 13 T cell receptor beta chains from one sample sequenced in a study of T-cell reconstitution after alpha-beta-depleted transplantation in children. During its preparation, the TCRbeta library received unique molecular identifiers. TCRdb reanalysed the PCR reads using MiXCR and keeps one entry per CDR3 protein. Among 540,000 or so distinct CDR3 sequences, under 25% were seen once, and the ten largest hold around 14%. The sequences come from PBMCs, mostly from graft donor cells, collected 360 days after TCRalphabeta/CD19-depleted stem cell transplant. These receptors all come from a boy in the first two years of life who had a stem cell transplant for acute myeloid leukemia, so the T cells may come from the graft donor.

This clonotype was seen ten or more times. The chain is built from TRBV4-3 and TRBJ2-5; 7 bases are a match to TRBD1. Germline CDR1 reads LGHNA; CDR2 reads YSLEER. The trim removed 0 bases at V and 6 bases at J, leaving 10 bases unmatched. This CDR3 region has 16 residues. This CDR3 reads CASSQDITGVGKTQYF. DNA of the CDR3: TGCGCCAGCAGCCAAGATATAACAGGGGTAGGCAAGACCCAGTACTTC.

The chain is built from TRBV18 and TRBJ2-5, with unresolved D. Trimming stripped 3 bases from V and 0 bases from J, with 11 bases between. Germline CDR1 is KGHSH and CDR2 is LQKENI. The CDR3 runs to 15 residues. CDR3 sequence: CASSPPGLYQETQYF. The CDR3 DNA follows: TGTGCCAGCTCACCGCCGGGCCTCTACCAAGAGACCCAGTACTTC.

This clonotype was found many times. The V call is TRBV10-3, the J call TRBJ2-3; 7 bases align to TRBD2. The germline V gene encodes CDR1 ENHRY and CDR2 SYGVKD. V was clipped by 3 bases and J by 2 bases; unmatched bases: 8. The CDR3 has 16 residues. The CDR3 region has the DNA TGTGCCATCAGTGATGGGACTAACTACCCCACAGATACGCAGTATTTT. It codes for CAISDGTNYPTDTQYF.

The rearrangement joins TRBV12-3 or TRBV12-4 to TRBJ1-2; no definite D call. This CDR3 is 14 amino acids long. The V end lost 6 bases, the J end lost 4 bases, and 15 bases lay between the germline ends. The CDR3 nucleotides are TGTGCCAGCAGCCGCCGGGAGGGCGGCTATGGCTACACCTTC. It specifies CASSRREGGYGYTF.

As regards this clonotype: One base away lies a much larger clone, so this may be a sequencing read error. The CDR3 nucleotides are TGTGCCAGCAGTTTACGCCGGGTTGATGACACTGAAGCTTTCTTT. Translating gives CASSLRRVDDTEAFF. This rearrangement joins TRBV12-3 or TRBV12-4 to TRBJ1-1; D is unresolved. This CDR3 comprises 15 residues. V lost 2 bases and J 3 bases, leaving 13 bases between the germline ends.

This chain connects TRBV24-1 to TRBJ2-1; 7 nucleotides line up with TRBD1. The CDR3 length is 16 residues. Germline V gene data show CDR1 as KGHDR and CDR2 as SFDVKD. With V trimmed by 4 bases and J by 7 bases, 12 bases remained unmatched. As DNA, the CDR3 is TGTGCCACCAGTGACCAGAGACAGGGTATTTGGAATGAGCAGTTCTTC. This gives the protein CATSDQRQGIWNEQFF.

This clonotype was counted ten times or more. V and J are TRBV6-6 and TRBJ1-5; 7 bases fit TRBD1. The germline gives CDR1 MNHNY, CDR2 SVGAGI (reference sequence). The V and J ends lost 6 bases and 2 bases, in that order; junction bases with no gene match: 1. The CDR3 has 13 amino acids. The CDR3 protein is CASRGTGNQPQHF. The DNA for the CDR3 is TGTGCCAGCAGGGGGACAGGCAATCAGCCCCAGCATTTT.

This chain joins TRBV12-3 or TRBV12-4 and TRBJ2-3, with 15 bases that match TRBD2. J was trimmed by 4 bases and V by 6 bases; bases with no gene match: 5. The CDR3 runs 16 residues. CDR3 sequence: CASSPGLAGGSDTQYF. DNA of the CDR3: TGTGCCAGCAGCCCGGGACTAGCGGGGGGATCAGATACGCAGTATTTT.

This clonotype came up a few times. The gene calls are TRBV4-3 and TRBJ2-5; 12 bases are shared with TRBD2. This CDR3 comprises 20 residues. V lost 0 bases and J lost 3; bases outside the gene matches: 14. The germline gives CDR1 LGHNA, CDR2 YSLEER. The CDR3 nucleotides are TGCGCCAGCAGCCAAGATGCGATCCTGCGGGCTAGCGGGGGGGAAGAGACCCAGTACTTC. Encoded protein: CASSQDAILRASGGEETQYF.

V usage is TRBV7-2 and J usage is TRBJ2-1, with 7 bases identical to TRBD2. This CDR3 has 16 amino acids. Germline V gene data show CDR1 as SGHTA and CDR2 as FQGNSA. J gave up 4 bases and V 0 bases, and 6 bases lay outside the gene matches. The CDR3 is CASSLAFSGEYNEQFF. The CDR3 DNA reads TGTGCCAGCAGCTTAGCTTTCAGCGGGGAGTACAATGAGCAGTTCTTC.

This clonotype was counted at least ten times. The chain joins TRBV24-1 to TRBJ2-3; D not resolved. CDR1 and CDR2 (germline): KGHDR, SFDVKD. The CDR3 consists of 15 residues. Trimming took 4 bases from V and 3 from J, leaving 13 bases between them. In nucleotides, the CDR3 is TGTGCCACCAGTGACCCCAGTACAAGGACAGATACGCAGTATTTT. Translating it yields CATSDPSTRTDTQYF.

There are many counts of this clonotype. The chain has TRBV20-1 and TRBJ2-7; 9 bases map to TRBD2. The germline V gene encodes CDR1 DFQATT and CDR2 SNEGSKA (reference sequence). The CDR3 extends over 17 amino acids. V trimming: 0 bases; J trimming: 3 bases; junction bases outside the gene matches: 12. CDR3 amino acids: CSAREGSGGLRDYEQYF. In nucleotides, the CDR3 is TGCAGTGCTAGAGAGGGTAGCGGGGGTCTCCGGGACTACGAGCAGTACTTC.

This clonotype showed up many times. This rearrangement joins TRBV12-3 or TRBV12-4 to TRBJ2-7; 7 bases fit TRBD1. V shed 10 bases and J 0 bases; nucleotides not matched to a gene: 12. This CDR3 spans 15 amino acids. The DNA for the CDR3 is TGTGCCACCGCGTTGGTGGGGACAGCCTCCTACGAGCAGTACTTC. Protein product: CATALVGTASYEQYF.